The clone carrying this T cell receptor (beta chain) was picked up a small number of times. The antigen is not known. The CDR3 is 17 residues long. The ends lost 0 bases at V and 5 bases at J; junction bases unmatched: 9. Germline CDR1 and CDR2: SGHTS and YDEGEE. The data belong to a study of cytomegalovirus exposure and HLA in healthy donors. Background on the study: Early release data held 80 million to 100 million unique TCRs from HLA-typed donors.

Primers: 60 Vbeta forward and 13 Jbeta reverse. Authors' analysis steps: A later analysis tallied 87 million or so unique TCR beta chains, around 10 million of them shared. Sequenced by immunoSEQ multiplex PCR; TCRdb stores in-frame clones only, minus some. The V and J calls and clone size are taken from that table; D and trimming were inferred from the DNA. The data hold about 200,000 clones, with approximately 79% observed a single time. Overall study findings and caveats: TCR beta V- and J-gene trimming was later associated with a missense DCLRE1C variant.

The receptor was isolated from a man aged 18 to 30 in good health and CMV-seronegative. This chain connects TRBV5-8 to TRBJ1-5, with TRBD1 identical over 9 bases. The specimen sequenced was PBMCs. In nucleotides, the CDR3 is TGTGCCAGCAGCTTGGTGATGAAACAGGGGGCACATCAGCCCCAGCATTTT. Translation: CASSLVMKQGAHQPQHF. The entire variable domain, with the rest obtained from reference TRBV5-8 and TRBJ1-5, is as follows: EAGVTQSPTHLIKTRGQQATLRCSPISGHTSVYWYQQALGLGLQFLLWYDEGEERNRGNFPPRFSGRQFPNYSSELNVNALELEDSALYLCASSLVMKQGAHQPQHFGDGTRLSIL.